The 5 T cell receptor beta chains in this list originate from one sample, sequenced in a study of beta chain features in type 1 diabetes. Expressed TCRB transcripts were sequenced, since all the RNA that had been isolated was reverse transcribed. TCRdb keeps only in-frame clones here, not all; method: immunoSEQ multiplex PCR. The table records about 340,000 clones, roughly 13% of them present only once. No antigens are known for them. Study-wide results and caveats: Moderate but significant shortening of TCRB CDR3s was recorded in all four CD4+ subsets from Type 1 diabetes patients.

The sample consisted of naive CD4+ T cells from blood. All receptors come from a woman younger than 35 with type 1 diabetes.

Only a few counts were recorded for this clone. The chain carries TRBV7-8 and TRBJ1-2, with TRBD1 as a possible D gene (6 bases). Deletions cut 5 bases from V and 5 bases from J, with 18 bases between. This CDR3 is built from 15 residues. Germline V gives CDR1 SGHVS, CDR2 FQNEAQ. The DNA of the CDR3 is TGTGCCAGCAGCCCCTTAAATGACAGGACGTATGGCTACACCTTC. It yields the protein CASSPLNDRTYGYTF.

This chain links TRBV7-2 with TRBJ2-3; 11 bases are a match to TRBD2. The CDR3 contains 16 residues. Losses at the gene ends were 5 bases for V and 3 bases for J; bases not matched to a gene: 7. Germline-derived CDR1 and CDR2 are SGHTA and FQGNSA. The CDR3 bases are TGTGCCAGCAGCCTCATAGCGGGAGGGGGTACAGATACGCAGTATTTT. It translates to CASSLIAGGGTDTQYF. The full variable domain, completed using reference TRBV7-2 and TRBJ2-3, is GAGVSQSPSNKVTEKGKDVELRCDPISGHTALYWYRQSLGQGLEFLIYFQGNSAPDKSGLPSDRFSAERTGGSVSTLTIQRTQQEDSAVYLCASSLIAGGGTDTQYFGPGTRLTVL.

This clone was detected only a few times. The rearrangement joins TRBV5-4 to TRBJ2-6; no clear D. Germline-derived CDR1 and CDR2 are SGHNT and YYREEE (reference sequence). This CDR3 comprises 15 residues. Between the trimmed V and J ends, which lost 0 bases and 2 bases, there was a span of 6 bases. CDR3 in DNA: TGTGCCAGCAGCTTGGGTCAGGCTGGGGCCAACGTCCTGACTTTC. Protein product: CASSLGQAGANVLTF.

J is TRBJ2-1 and V is TRBV27, with 11 nucleotides matching TRBD2. Germline lookup yields CDR1 MNHEY and CDR2 SMNVEV (reference sequence). This CDR3 is built from 18 residues. After removal of 3 bases from V and 1 base from J, the junction contained 8 bases not matched to a gene. CDR3 amino acids: CASSLSGTSGESYNEQFF. The CDR3 DNA reads TGTGCCAGCAGTTTGTCCGGGACTAGCGGCGAATCCTACAATGAGCAGTTCTTC.

This clone has a handful of counts. The J gene is TRBJ1-3, the V gene TRBV9, with D uncertain. Trimming took off 4 bases at V and 4 bases at J, with 9 bases between the two ends. In germline, CDR1 is SGDLS, CDR2 YYNGEE. CDR3 length: 13 amino acids. CDR3 coding DNA: TGTGCCAGCAGCACCCCACAGGGAAACACCATATATTTT. It is translated as CASSTPQGNTIYF.